Listed here are 9 T cell receptor beta chains from one sample, sequenced in a study of cytomegalovirus exposure and HLA in healthy donors. With 60 Vbeta and 13 Jbeta primers, the PCR was carried out. Repertoires were generated with immunoSEQ multiplex PCR, while TCRdb's copy carries only in-frame clones and drops some. In all, the sample yields 45,000 to 50,000 clones. Sequencing was done on a sample of PBMCs. The receptors shown here come from a male donor in good health and CMV-seronegative.

The J gene is TRBJ1-3, the V gene TRBV30; 8 positions match TRBD1. The V gene end was trimmed by 0 bases and the J gene end by 6 bases; junction bases not matched to a gene: 10. The CDR3 extends over 16 amino acids. CDR1 is GTSNPN, CDR2 SVGIG, per germline (reference sequence). CDR3 amino acids: CAWSVRAGGLQNTIYF. CDR3 bases: TGTGCCTGGAGTGTAAGGGCAGGGGGCTTACAAAACACCATATATTTT.

The chain is built from TRBV6-5 and TRBJ1-1; D is unresolved. V was pared by 2 bases and J by 5 bases, with 12 bases between. The CDR3 runs 14 residues. Per germline, CDR1 MNHEY and CDR2 SVGAGI. The CDR3 region is CASSYDQVRTEAFF. CDR3 bases: TGTGCCAGCAGTTACGACCAGGTCAGGACTGAAGCTTTCTTT.

The chain joins TRBV2 to TRBJ1-2; D ambiguous. The germline V gene encodes CDR1 SNHLY and CDR2 FYNNEI. V was clipped by 6 bases and J by 7 bases, with 15 bases between them. The CDR3 totals 13 residues. Here the CDR3 reads CASSVAPRGGYTF. The CDR3, as DNA: TGTGCCAGCAGCGTAGCCCCGCGGGGTGGCTACACCTTC. Based on the CDR3 plus reference TRBV2 and TRBJ1-2, the full variable domain is EPEVTQTPSHQVTQMGQEVILRCVPISNHLYFYWYRQILGQKVEFLVSFYNNEISEKSEIFDDQFSVERPDGSNFTLKIRSTKLEDSAMYFCASSVAPRGGYTFGSGTRLTVV.

V and J are TRBV30 and TRBJ2-5; TRBD1 is a possible D gene (7 bases). Germline CDR1 GTSNPN, CDR2 SVGIG (reference sequence). The V and J ends lost 4 bases and 4 bases respectively, with 19 bases between them. This CDR3 is 15 amino acids long. The CDR3 nucleotides are TGTGCCTGGACTCCCTCAGGGGGGAGAGGAGAGACCCAGTACTTC. Translated: CAWTPSGGRGETQYF.

The chain recombines TRBV11-2 with TRBJ1-2, with D possibly being TRBD1 (5 bases). CDR1 is SGHAT and CDR2 is FQNNGV in the germline V gene. V was clipped by 0 bases and J by 5 bases, with 13 bases between them. CDR3 length: 15 residues. In DNA form, the CDR3 reads TGTGCCAGCAGCTTAGATGGCAGGGCTGGATATGGCTACACCTTC. Translated: CASSLDGRAGYGYTF.

V is TRBV5-1 and J is TRBJ1-6; possible D gene TRBD1, 5 bases. Trimming removed 0 bases at V and 10 bases at J, with 11 bases between. The CDR3 extends over 14 amino acids. Germline V gene sequence: CDR1 SGHRS, CDR2 YFSETQ. The CDR3: CASSLAQGESPLHF. The CDR3 DNA sequence: TGCGCCAGCAGCTTGGCTCAGGGTGAATCACCCCTCCACTTT. The entire variable domain, with the rest obtained from reference TRBV5-1 and TRBJ1-6, is as follows: KAGVTQTPRYLIKTRGQQVTLSCSPISGHRSVSWYQQTPGQGLQFLFEYFSETQRNKGNFPGRFSGRQFSNSRSEMNVSTLELGDSALYLCASSLAQGESPLHFGNGTRLTVT.

This chain uses TRBV4-2 with TRBJ2-3, with D perhaps TRBD2 (6 bases). The CDR3 totals 16 residues. Germline V lookup: CDR1 LGHNA, CDR2 YNFKEQ. Between the trimmed V and J ends, which lost 0 bases and 4 bases, there was a span of 14 bases. CDR3 nucleotides: TGTGCCAGCAGCCAAGATCTGGGAACGGGGGCAGATACGCAGTATTTT. Residues: CASSQDLGTGADTQYF.

The V and J genes are TRBV7-3 and TRBJ2-3; 11 bases fit TRBD2. There are 16 residues in the CDR3. With V trimmed by 3 bases and J by 8 bases, 10 bases remained unmatched. Germline assignment: CDR1 SGHTA and CDR2 FQGTGA. CDR3 loop: CASSFTLSGGAATQYF. CDR3 nucleotide sequence: TGTGCCAGCAGCTTTACCCTTAGCGGGGGGGCCGCTACGCAGTATTTT.

The chain carries TRBV9 and TRBJ1-1; 10 nucleotides match TRBD1. The CDR3 consists of 16 residues. After removal of 0 bases from V and 8 bases from J, the junction contained 10 bases not matched to a gene. Germline CDR1 reads SGDLS; CDR2 reads YYNGEE. DNA for the CDR3: TGTGCCAGCAGCGTAGTAGACTCAGTGACAGGGGGCGAAGCTTTCTTT. It encodes CASSVVDSVTGGEAFF.